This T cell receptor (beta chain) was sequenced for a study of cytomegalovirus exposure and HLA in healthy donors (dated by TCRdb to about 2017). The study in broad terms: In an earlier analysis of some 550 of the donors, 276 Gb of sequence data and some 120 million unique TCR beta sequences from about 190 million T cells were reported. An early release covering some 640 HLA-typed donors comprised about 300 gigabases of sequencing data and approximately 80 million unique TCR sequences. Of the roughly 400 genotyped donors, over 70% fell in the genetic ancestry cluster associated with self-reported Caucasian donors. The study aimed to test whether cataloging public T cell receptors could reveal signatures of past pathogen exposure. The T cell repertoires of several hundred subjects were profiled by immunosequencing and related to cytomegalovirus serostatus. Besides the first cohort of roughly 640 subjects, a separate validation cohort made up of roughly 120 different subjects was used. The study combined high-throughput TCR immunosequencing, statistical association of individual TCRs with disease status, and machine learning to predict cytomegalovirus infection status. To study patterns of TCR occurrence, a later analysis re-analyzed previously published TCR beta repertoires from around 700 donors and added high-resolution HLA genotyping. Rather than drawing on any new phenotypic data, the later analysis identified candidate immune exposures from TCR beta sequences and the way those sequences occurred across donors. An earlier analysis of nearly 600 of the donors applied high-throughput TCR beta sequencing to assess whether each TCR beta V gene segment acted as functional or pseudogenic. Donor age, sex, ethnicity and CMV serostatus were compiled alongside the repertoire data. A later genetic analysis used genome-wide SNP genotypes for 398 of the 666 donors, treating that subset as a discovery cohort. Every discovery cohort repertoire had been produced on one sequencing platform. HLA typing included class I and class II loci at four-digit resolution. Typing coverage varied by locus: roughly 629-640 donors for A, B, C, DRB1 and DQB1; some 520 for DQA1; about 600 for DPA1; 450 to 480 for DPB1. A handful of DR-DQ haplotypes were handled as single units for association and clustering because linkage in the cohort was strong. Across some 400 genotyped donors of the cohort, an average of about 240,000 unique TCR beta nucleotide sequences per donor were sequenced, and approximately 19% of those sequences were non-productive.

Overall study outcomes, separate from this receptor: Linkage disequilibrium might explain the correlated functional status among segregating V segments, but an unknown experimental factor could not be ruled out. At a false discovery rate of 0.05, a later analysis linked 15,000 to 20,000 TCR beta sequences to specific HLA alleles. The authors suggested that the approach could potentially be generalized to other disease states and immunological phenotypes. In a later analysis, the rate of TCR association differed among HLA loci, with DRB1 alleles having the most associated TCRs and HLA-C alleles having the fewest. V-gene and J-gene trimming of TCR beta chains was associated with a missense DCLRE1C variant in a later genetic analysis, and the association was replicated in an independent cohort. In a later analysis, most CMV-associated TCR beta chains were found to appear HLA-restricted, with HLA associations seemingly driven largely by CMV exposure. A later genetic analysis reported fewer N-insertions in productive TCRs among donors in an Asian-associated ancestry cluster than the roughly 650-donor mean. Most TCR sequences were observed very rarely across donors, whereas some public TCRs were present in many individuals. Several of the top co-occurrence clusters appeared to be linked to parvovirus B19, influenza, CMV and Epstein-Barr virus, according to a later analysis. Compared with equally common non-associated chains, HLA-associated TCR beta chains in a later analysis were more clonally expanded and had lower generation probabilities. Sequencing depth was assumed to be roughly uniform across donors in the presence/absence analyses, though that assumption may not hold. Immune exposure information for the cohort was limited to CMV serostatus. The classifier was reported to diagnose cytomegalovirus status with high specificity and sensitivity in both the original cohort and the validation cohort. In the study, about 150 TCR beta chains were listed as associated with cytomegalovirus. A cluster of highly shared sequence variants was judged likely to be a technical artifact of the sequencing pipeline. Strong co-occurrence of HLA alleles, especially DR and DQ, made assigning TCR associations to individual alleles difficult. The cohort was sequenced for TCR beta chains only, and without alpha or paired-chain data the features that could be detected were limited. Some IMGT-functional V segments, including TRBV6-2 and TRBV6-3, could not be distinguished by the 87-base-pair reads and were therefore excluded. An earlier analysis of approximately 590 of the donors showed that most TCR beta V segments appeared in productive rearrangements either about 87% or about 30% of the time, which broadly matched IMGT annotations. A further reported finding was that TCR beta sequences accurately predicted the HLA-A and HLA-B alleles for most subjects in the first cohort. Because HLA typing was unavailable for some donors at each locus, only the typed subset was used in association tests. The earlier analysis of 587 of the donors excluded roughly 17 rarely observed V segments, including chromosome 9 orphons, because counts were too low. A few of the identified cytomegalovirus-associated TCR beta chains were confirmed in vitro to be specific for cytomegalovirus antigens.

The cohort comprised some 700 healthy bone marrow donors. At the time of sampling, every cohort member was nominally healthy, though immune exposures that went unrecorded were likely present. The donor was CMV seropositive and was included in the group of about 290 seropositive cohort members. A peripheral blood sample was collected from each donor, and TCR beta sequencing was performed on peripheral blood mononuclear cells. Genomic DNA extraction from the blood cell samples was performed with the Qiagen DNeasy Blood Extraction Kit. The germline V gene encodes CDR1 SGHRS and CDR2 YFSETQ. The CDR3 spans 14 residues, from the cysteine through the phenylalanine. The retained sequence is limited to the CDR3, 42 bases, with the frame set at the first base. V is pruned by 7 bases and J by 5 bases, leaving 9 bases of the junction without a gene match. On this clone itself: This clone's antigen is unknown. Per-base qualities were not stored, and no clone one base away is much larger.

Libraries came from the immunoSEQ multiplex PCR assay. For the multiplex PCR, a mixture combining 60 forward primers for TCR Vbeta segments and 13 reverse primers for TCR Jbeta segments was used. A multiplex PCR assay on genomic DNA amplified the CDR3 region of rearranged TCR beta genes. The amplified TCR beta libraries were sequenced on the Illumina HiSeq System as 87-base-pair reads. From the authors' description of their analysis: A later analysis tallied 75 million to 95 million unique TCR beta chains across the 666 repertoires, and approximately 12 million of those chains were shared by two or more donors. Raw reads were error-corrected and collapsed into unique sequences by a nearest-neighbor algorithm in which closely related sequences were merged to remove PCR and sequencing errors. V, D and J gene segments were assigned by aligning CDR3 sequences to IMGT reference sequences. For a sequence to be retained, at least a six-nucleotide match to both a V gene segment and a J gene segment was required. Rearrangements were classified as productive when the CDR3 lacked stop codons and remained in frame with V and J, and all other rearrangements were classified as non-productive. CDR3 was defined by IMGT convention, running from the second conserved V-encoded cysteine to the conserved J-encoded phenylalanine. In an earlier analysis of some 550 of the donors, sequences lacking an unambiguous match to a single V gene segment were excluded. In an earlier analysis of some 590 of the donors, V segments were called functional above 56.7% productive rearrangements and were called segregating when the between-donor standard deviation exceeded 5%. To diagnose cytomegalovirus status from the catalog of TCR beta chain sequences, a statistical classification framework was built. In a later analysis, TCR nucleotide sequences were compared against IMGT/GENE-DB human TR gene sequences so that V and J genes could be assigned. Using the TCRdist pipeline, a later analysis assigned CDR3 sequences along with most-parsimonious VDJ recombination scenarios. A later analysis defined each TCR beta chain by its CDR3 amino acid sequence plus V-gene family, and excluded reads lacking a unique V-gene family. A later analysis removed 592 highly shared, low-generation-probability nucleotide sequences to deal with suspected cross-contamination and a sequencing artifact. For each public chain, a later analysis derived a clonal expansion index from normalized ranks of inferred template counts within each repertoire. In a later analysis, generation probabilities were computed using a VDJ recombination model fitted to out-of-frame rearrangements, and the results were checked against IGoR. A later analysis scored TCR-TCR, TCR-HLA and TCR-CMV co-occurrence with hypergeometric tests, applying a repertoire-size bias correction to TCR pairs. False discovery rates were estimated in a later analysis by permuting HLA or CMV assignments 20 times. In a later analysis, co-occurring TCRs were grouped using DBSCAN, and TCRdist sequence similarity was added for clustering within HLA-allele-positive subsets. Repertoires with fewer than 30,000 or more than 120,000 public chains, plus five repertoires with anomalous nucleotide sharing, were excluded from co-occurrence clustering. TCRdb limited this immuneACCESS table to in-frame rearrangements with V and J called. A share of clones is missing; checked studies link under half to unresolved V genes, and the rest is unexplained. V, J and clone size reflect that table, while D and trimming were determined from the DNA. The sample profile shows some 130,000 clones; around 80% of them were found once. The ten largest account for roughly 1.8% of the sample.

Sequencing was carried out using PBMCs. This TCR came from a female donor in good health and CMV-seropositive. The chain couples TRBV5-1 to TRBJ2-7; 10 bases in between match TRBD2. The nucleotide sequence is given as TGCGCCAGCGGGAGCGGGGGGGCCGTCAACGAGCAGTACTTC. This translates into CASGSGGAVNEQYF.